This is a list of T cell receptor beta chains from one sample in a study of cytomegalovirus exposure and HLA in healthy donors. Sequencing used immunoSEQ multiplex PCR; TCRdb keeps in-frame clones, though not all of them. The table has under 200,000 clones, less than 80% seen once. Sequenced input: PBMCs. The receptors come from a man between 35 and 55 years old in good health and CMV-seronegative. Both conserved end residues are part of each CDR3. Each record gives: D gene, clone size, V gene, J gene, CDR3 DNA, CDR3 protein. A D gene is named only where the DNA matches it firmly. Rows may omit the clone size; those that give it use once, few, many or a size class.

>NA|NA|TRBV5-8|TRBJ2-5
TGTGCCAGCAGCTTAGGGTGGAGGGGACTCCAAGAGACCCAGTACTTC
CASSLGWRGLQETQYF
>TRBD1|NA|TRBV2|TRBJ2-1
TGTGCCAGCAGTGTGGACAGGGCGGGTGAGCAGTTCTTC
CASSVDRAGEQFF
>NA|NA|TRBV28|TRBJ2-7
TGTGCCAGCAGTTTATCCACTGTAAACGAGGGCTCCTACGAGCAGTACTTC
CASSLSTVNEGSYEQYF
>NA|few|TRBV15|TRBJ2-1
TGTGCCACCAGCAGGACCTTGGGACTTGCTGAGCAGTTCTTC
CATSRTLGLAEQFF
>TRBD2|NA|TRBV13|TRBJ2-7
TGTGCCAGCAGCTTGGGAGGGAAATACTACGAGCAGTACTTC
CASSLGGKYYEQYF
>NA|NA|TRBV7-2|TRBJ2-3
TGTGCCAGCAGCTACTTGGATACGCAGTATTTT
CASSYLDTQYF
>NA|few|TRBV15|TRBJ1-2
TGTGCCACCAGCAGAGATAACCAGGCCTCATCCTATGGCTACACCTTC
CATSRDNQASSYGYTF
>TRBD1|NA|TRBV29-1|TRBJ2-4
TGCAGCGTTCTACAGGGGCGTCCTGGGATTCAGTACTTC
CSVLQGRPGIQYF
>TRBD1|NA|TRBV6-5|TRBJ1-5
TGTGCCAGCAGACAAACAGGGGCTGAGGGTCAGCCCCAGCATTTT
CASRQTGAEGQPQHF
>NA|few|TRBV4-1|TRBJ2-5
TGCGCCAGCAGCCAAGCTCCGGCGGCCACCCAAGAGACCCAGTACTTC
CASSQAPAATQETQYF
>NA|NA|TRBV5-1|TRBJ1-5
TGCGCCAGCAGCTTGGAGGGGAACGGCAATCAGCCCCAGCATTTT
CASSLEGNGNQPQHF
>TRBD1|NA|TRBV19|TRBJ1-2
TGTGCCAGTAGTTTACCCCGGGACAGCGTTAACTATGGCTACACCTTC
CASSLPRDSVNYGYTF
>NA|NA|TRBV5-1|TRBJ2-7
TGCGCCAGCAGCTTGGATGTACCCACGAGTGAGCAGTACTTC
CASSLDVPTSEQYF
>NA|once|TRBV6-5|TRBJ1-1
TGTGCCAGCAGAAAGGGGGTAATGAACACTGAAGCTTTCTTT
CASRKGVMNTEAFF
>TRBD1|NA|TRBV11-2|TRBJ1-1
TGTGCCAGCAGCTTGACAGGGGAATGGGGCACTGAAGCTTTCTTT
CASSLTGEWGTEAFF
>NA|once|TRBV19|TRBJ2-1
TGTGCCAGTAGTATAGTTCCGGCGGGAGAGCAGTTCTTC
CASSIVPAGEQFF
>TRBD2|NA|TRBV4-2|TRBJ2-7
TGTGCCAGCAGCCTTCCTAGCGGGAACGAGCAGTACTTC
CASSLPSGNEQYF
>NA|NA|TRBV28|TRBJ2-2
TGTGCCAGCAGTTCCCCAGCCGGGGAGCTGTTTTTT
CASSSPAGELFF
>TRBD1|NA|TRBV29-1|TRBJ1-1
TGCAGCGTTGGACAGGGGTGGAACACTGAAGCTTTCTTT
CSVGQGWNTEAFF
>NA|NA|TRBV5-1|TRBJ2-7
TGCGCCAGCAGCTTGGGTAGCGGCTATCCCTACGAGCAGTACTTC
CASSLGSGYPYEQYF
>TRBD1|NA|TRBV6-5|TRBJ1-5
TGTGCCAGCAGAGGACAGGGTGGGAATCAGCCCCAGCATTTT
CASRGQGGNQPQHF
>NA|few|TRBV28|TRBJ1-5
TGTGCCAGCAGTTTACCAGGGGTAGGCAATCAGCCCCAGCATTTT
CASSLPGVGNQPQHF
>TRBD2|few|TRBV19|TRBJ2-1
TGTGCCAGTACCGGGACTAGCGGGACTAATGAGCAGTTCTTC
CASTGTSGTNEQFF
>TRBD2|few|TRBV6-5|TRBJ2-3
TGTGCCTCCCGGCCTAGCGGAGGCCCAGATACGCAGTATTTT
CASRPSGGPDTQYF
>NA|NA|TRBV7-9|TRBJ1-3
TGTTCCAGCAGCTTAGCGGCAGTCCCCTCTGGAAACACCATATATTTT
CSSSLAAVPSGNTIYF
>TRBD1|NA|TRBV14|TRBJ2-7
TGTGCCAGCAGCCAAGGGGGCCTTTACAGGGGGCAGTACTTC
CASSQGGLYRGQYF
>NA|NA|TRBV4-1|TRBJ1-3
TGCGCCAGCAGCCAAGATTATGCGGCAATCAAAGCTGGAAACACCATATATTTT
CASSQDYAAIKAGNTIYF
>TRBD2|NA|TRBV6-5|TRBJ2-2
TGTGCCAGCAGTTACCCGGGGGGTCTAAACACCGGGGAGCTGTTTTTT
CASSYPGGLNTGELFF
>NA|NA|TRBV29-1|TRBJ2-3
TGCAGCGTCCTTCGGACAGGAGGGTCAGATACGCAGTATTTT
CSVLRTGGSDTQYF
>TRBD2|NA|TRBV7-8|TRBJ2-3
TGTGCCAGCAGCTTAGCGGGGGAGGGCCCAGATACGCAGTATTTT
CASSLAGEGPDTQYF
>NA|NA|TRBV7-2|TRBJ1-4
TGTGCCAGCAGCTTAGGCAGGCTGGGCGAAAAACTGTTTTTT
CASSLGRLGEKLFF
>TRBD1|NA|TRBV6-5|TRBJ1-5
TGTGCCAGCAGTCCGGGACAGGGTTTCGGTCAGCCCCAGCATTTT
CASSPGQGFGQPQHF
>TRBD1|NA|TRBV7-9|TRBJ2-7
TGTTCCAGCAGCTTACAGGGGTACGAGCAGTACTTC
CSSSLQGYEQYF
>TRBD1|once|TRBV5-1|TRBJ2-7
TGCGCCAGCAGCTTCGACAGGGTGGGCGAGCAGTACTTC
CASSFDRVGEQYF
>TRBD1|NA|TRBV28|TRBJ2-2
TGTGCCAGCAGTTCCGGGACAGAGAACACCGGGGAGCTGTTTTTT
CASSSGTENTGELFF
>TRBD2|NA|TRBV30|TRBJ2-1
TGTGCCTGGAGTGCGCCGCCGTGGGCTTTGCGGGGGAGCTCCTACAATGAGCAGTTCTTC
CAWSAPPWALRGSSYNEQFF
>TRBD1|NA|TRBV19|TRBJ1-1
TGTGCCAGCTGCCTCGTAGGGGACAGCAACACTGAAGCTTTCTTT
CASCLVGDSNTEAFF
>TRBD2|NA|TRBV28|TRBJ2-3
TGTGCCAGCAGCACCTCTAGCGGGGGGGTTTCTAGCACAGATACGCAGTATTTT
CASSTSSGGVSSTDTQYF
>TRBD1|few|TRBV19|TRBJ2-2
TGTGCCAGTAGTAGAGGACAGGGGGCGGGCACCGGGGAGCTGTTTTTT
CASSRGQGAGTGELFF
>NA|few|TRBV5-4|TRBJ2-3
TGTGCCAGCAGCTTGCGACTAGAAGATACGCAGTATTTT
CASSLRLEDTQYF
>NA|NA|TRBV5-6|TRBJ2-7
TGTGCCAGCAGTAACCGCTTCAACAGGGCCTACGAGCAGTACTTC
CASSNRFNRAYEQYF
>TRBD1|NA|TRBV19|TRBJ2-6
TGTGCCAGTAGTCCCCGGGACAGGGTCTCTGGGGCCAACGTCCTGACTTTC
CASSPRDRVSGANVLTF